This is a list of T cell receptor beta chains from one sample in a study of identical twins. TCRdb re-called the 5' RACE reads through MiXCR, storing one row per CDR3 protein. The table has fewer than 550,000 distinct CDR3 sequences, roughly an eighth seen once. These data were also reused for a study on yellow fever vaccine responses in identical twins.

Sequencing input: CD4+ T cells sorted from blood. Receptor source: a young woman in good health. Both conserved end residues are part of each CDR3. The order of the fields is J gene, clone size, V gene, D gene, CDR3 protein, CDR3 DNA. A D gene is named only where the DNA matches it firmly. Only part of the rows carry a size: once, few, many, or a class if the clone is expanded.

TRBJ2-5 few TRBV7-3 TRBD1 CASSFTGGEETQYF TGTGCCAGCAGCTTTACAGGGGGCGAAGAGACCCAGTACTTC
TRBJ1-4 - TRBV4-2 - CASSQDVRNEKLFF TGTGCCAGCAGCCAAGACGTCCGAAATGAAAAACTGTTTTTT
TRBJ2-7 - TRBV6-5 - CASSYGLRDEQYF TGTGCCAGCAGTTACGGGCTAAGGGACGAGCAGTACTTC
TRBJ2-4 few TRBV5-1 - CASSLDRAGENIQYF TGCGCCAGCAGCTTGGACAGGGCTGGGGAAAACATTCAGTACTTC
TRBJ1-2 few TRBV5-1 TRBD1 CASSFSAKARTGGSYGYTF TGCGCCAGCAGCTTTTCAGCCAAAGCGAGAACAGGGGGCAGCTATGGCTACACCTTC
TRBJ2-7 - TRBV12-3/TRBV12-4 - CASSRTKGIPYEQYF TGTGCCAGCAGTCGAACGAAAGGAATCCCCTACGAGCAGTACTTC
TRBJ2-6 once TRBV3-1 - CASSQLLSGANVLTF TGTGCCAGCAGCCAATTACTCTCTGGGGCCAACGTCCTGACTTTC
TRBJ2-1 - TRBV19 - CASSIVGEQFF TGTGCCAGTAGTATAGTAGGCGAGCAGTTCTTC
TRBJ2-7 few TRBV28 TRBD2 CASLSGGGVQYF TGTGCCAGCCTATCCGGGGGGGGAGTCCAGTACTTC
TRBJ1-2 many TRBV18 - CASSPQGENYGYTF TGTGCCAGCTCACCGCAGGGAGAAAACTATGGCTACACCTTC
TRBJ2-1 few TRBV20-1 TRBD1 CSARVPGQYNEQFF TGCAGTGCTAGAGTTCCGGGACAGTACAATGAGCAGTTCTTC
TRBJ2-1 - TRBV20-1 - CSARDQSAASYNEQFF TGCAGTGCTAGAGATCAGTCAGCGGCATCCTACAATGAGCAGTTCTTC
TRBJ2-1 many TRBV5-1 - CASSLVTFGGEQFF TGCGCCAGCAGCTTGGTCACGTTTGGCGGAGAGCAGTTCTTC
TRBJ2-5 few TRBV4-2 - CASSQPEETQYF TGTGCCAGCAGCCAGCCGGAAGAGACCCAGTACTTC
TRBJ1-3 - TRBV29-1 - CSVESTSGNTIYF TGCAGCGTTGAAAGTACCTCTGGAAACACCATATATTTT
TRBJ2-3 few TRBV20-1 TRBD2 CSAPYSGGVRTDTQYF TGCAGTGCTCCCTATAGCGGGGGTGTTCGCACAGATACGCAGTATTTT
TRBJ2-7 - TRBV3-1 TRBD2 CACSREPSGISYEQYF TGTGCCTGCAGCCGGGAGCCTAGCGGGATTTCGTACGAGCAGTACTTC
TRBJ2-1 once TRBV11-2 TRBD2 CASSSKRGLADNEQFF TGTGCCAGCAGCTCGAAAAGGGGACTAGCGGACAATGAGCAGTTCTTC
TRBJ2-1 - TRBV7-3 TRBD2 CASSSGTSGGPFF TGTGCCAGCAGCTCAGGGACTAGCGGGGGGCCGTTCTTC
TRBJ1-6 many TRBV2 - CASSGMGGANSPLHF TGTGCCAGCAGTGGAATGGGCGGAGCTAATTCACCCCTCCACTTT
TRBJ2-7 few TRBV10-3 TRBD2 CAISESRRLAGEEQYF TGTGCCATCAGTGAGTCCAGGAGGCTAGCGGGAGAGGAGCAGTACTTC
TRBJ1-2 few TRBV28 - CASSLPQLNYGYTF TGTGCCAGCAGTTTACCACAGCTGAACTATGGCTACACCTTC
TRBJ2-3 - TRBV29-1 - CSGRNTDTQYF TGCAGCGGTCGAAACACAGATACGCAGTATTTT
TRBJ2-7 - TRBV7-8 TRBD2 CASSTTRTSAYYEQYF TGTGCCAGCAGCACTACCAGGACTAGCGCCTACTACGAGCAGTACTTC
TRBJ2-2 many TRBV5-1 - CASSTEGSDTGELFF TGCGCCAGCAGCACGGAAGGTAGCGACACCGGGGAGCTGTTTTTT
TRBJ2-1 few TRBV29-1 TRBD2 CSVFPPRSGRGNEQFF TGCAGCGTTTTCCCCCCCAGAAGCGGGAGGGGCAATGAGCAGTTCTTC
TRBJ2-3 - TRBV7-3 - CASSLIASGGVQDTQYF TGTGCCAGCAGCTTAATAGCGTCGGGCGGGGTTCAAGATACGCAGTATTTT